One and the same sample provided the 27 T cell receptor beta chains below, sequenced in a study of tumor-infiltrating lymphocytes in localized non-small cell lung cancer. Sequenced by immunoSEQ multiplex PCR; TCRdb stores in-frame clones only, minus some. The repertoire holds around 16,000 clones, with roughly 69% as singletons. What was sequenced was lung tumor tissue. Receptors originate from a human donor with non-small cell lung cancer.

The rearrangement joins TRBV7-8 to TRBJ1-5, with a tentative D call TRBD1 (6 bases). Deletions cut 5 bases from V and 3 bases from J, with 14 bases between. Germline-derived CDR1 and CDR2 are SGHVS and FQNEAQ. There are 15 residues in the CDR3. The CDR3 DNA is TGTGCCAGCAGCCCACGGACAGTCTTCAATCAGCCCCAGCATTTT. This sequence encodes CASSPRTVFNQPQHF.

The chain has TRBV5-5 and TRBJ1-1; no clear D gene. V lost 4 bases to trimming and J lost 1 base, with 8 bases between them. CDR3 length equals 13 residues. Germline loops: CDR1 SGHKS, CDR2 YYEKEE (reference sequence). The CDR3 loop reads CASSQVQNTEAFF. Here the CDR3 DNA reads TGTGCCAGCAGCCAAGTACAGAACACTGAAGCTTTCTTT.

The V and J genes are TRBV5-1 and TRBJ2-5, with D hard to call. Judging by the DNA end, TRBJ2-7 fits better; the J call may be wrong. The CDR3 spans 15 residues. The germline V gene encodes CDR1 SGHRS and CDR2 YFSETQ. The CDR3 sequence is CASSPGSGGTYEQYF. CDR3 sequence (DNA): TGCGCCAGCAGCCCGGGCTCAGGTGGGACCTACGAGCAGTACTTC.

This clone was seen just once. The sample contains more than one DNA sequence encoding this CDR3. The rearrangement uses TRBV29-1 and TRBJ2-7, with D perhaps TRBD1 (6 bases). The length of the CDR3 is 12 residues. Germline V gene data show CDR1 as SQVTM and CDR2 as ANQGSEA. V shed 2 bases and J shed 12 bases, with 17 bases lying between them. The CDR3 region is CSVERGSLARYF. The CDR3 coding sequence is TGCAGCGTTGAAAGGGGGTCCCTCGCACGGTACTTC.

J is TRBJ1-1 and V is TRBV14, with a weak D call TRBD1 (6 bases). The CDR3 is 15 amino acids. Germline V CDR1 and CDR2: SGHDN, FVKESK. Trimming removed 4 bases from V and 1 base from J, with 13 bases in between. The CDR3 DNA reads as TGTGCCAGCAGCCCGGCCGGGACAAAGAACACTGAAGCTTTCTTT. This codes for CASSPAGTKNTEAFF.

This clone was seen just once. This chain uses TRBV28 with TRBJ2-7; D possibly corresponds to TRBD2 (6 bases). Trimming took off 5 bases at V and 2 bases at J, with 19 bases between the two ends. Germline CDR1 MDHEN, CDR2 SYDVKM. The CDR3 spans 16 residues. The CDR3 DNA is TGTGCCAGCAGTGGGACTGACCAAACGATTACCTACGAGCAGTACTTC. This sequence encodes CASSGTDQTITYEQYF.

This chain connects TRBV5-4 to TRBJ2-2; 11 bases line up with TRBD2. In germline, CDR1 is SGHNT, CDR2 YYREEE (reference sequence). V lost 4 bases to trimming and J lost 6 bases; unmatched junction nucleotides: 5. CDR3 length equals 15 residues. The CDR3 is CASSPSGRIAGELFF. CDR3 sequence (DNA): TGTGCCAGCAGCCCTAGCGGGAGGATAGCCGGGGAGCTGTTTTTT.

The CDR3 bases are TGTGCCAGCAGCTTGCAAAGGGAGCAGTACTTC. Protein product: CASSLQREQYF. The genes are TRBV7-9 and TRBJ2-7; D unclear. The CDR3 sequence is 11 residues long. CDR1 and CDR2 from the germline V gene are SEHNR and FQNEAQ (reference sequence). Trimming removed 3 bases from V and 7 bases from J, with 7 bases in between.

The chain joins TRBV27 to TRBJ1-2; the D is unclear. V was clipped by 6 bases and J by 5 bases, with 16 bases between them. This CDR3 has 14 amino acids. Germline V gene data show CDR1 as MNHEY and CDR2 as SMNVEV (reference sequence). The CDR3 bases are TGTGCCAGCAGCCCGCTACGGGATCAATATGGCTACACCTTC. Translation: CASSPLRDQYGYTF.

This chain joins TRBV15 and TRBJ1-5, with a possible D match to TRBD1 (6 bases). Trimming stripped 4 bases from V and 2 bases from J, with 24 bases between. Looked up from germline, CDR1 is LNHNV and CDR2 is YYDKDF (reference sequence). The CDR3 totals 19 residues. CDR3 loop: CATSTTRRAGAGRNQPQHF. The CDR3 DNA follows: TGTGCCACCAGCACAACCAGGAGGGCAGGGGCCGGCCGCAATCAGCCCCAGCATTTT.

This sequence joins TRBV7-2 and TRBJ2-7; 7 bases are shared with TRBD1. Trimming at V came to 5 bases and at J to 6 bases, leaving 7 bases not matched to a gene. Germline V CDR1 and CDR2: SGHTA, FQGNSA. The CDR3 is 13 residues long. This chain's CDR3 is CASSPRTGSEQYF. The CDR3 nucleotides are TGTGCCAGCAGCCCCCGGACAGGTTCCGAGCAGTACTTC.

V is TRBV12-5 and J is TRBJ1-4; maybe TRBD1 (5 bases). CDR1 and CDR2 (germline): LGHNT, FRNRAP. Trimming took 6 bases from V and 8 from J, leaving 13 bases between them. CDR3 length equals 13 residues. The CDR3 spells CASGRDFGEKLFF. CDR3 in DNA: TGTGCTAGTGGAAGGGACTTTGGGGAAAAACTGTTTTTT.

This sequence joins TRBV5-5 and TRBJ1-1, with D perhaps TRBD1 (5 bases). Germline V CDR1 and CDR2: SGHKS, YYEKEE (reference sequence). The germline V and J ends were trimmed by 0 bases and 10 bases, with 10 bases remaining between them. The CDR3 runs 12 residues. DNA of the CDR3: TGTGCCAGCAGCTTGGAGATGGGGGTAGCTTTCTTT. Its translation is CASSLEMGVAFF.

The chain couples TRBV27 to TRBJ1-6, with 7 bases that match TRBD1. The CDR3 contains 13 residues. J gave up 8 bases and V 3 bases, and 1 base lay outside the gene matches. Germline CDR1 MNHEY, CDR2 SMNVEV (reference sequence). The CDR3 loop reads CASSFTGDSPLHF. The CDR3 nucleotides read TGTGCCAGCAGTTTCACAGGGGATTCACCCCTCCACTTT.

This clone is labeled as medium-sized. This chain links TRBV5-8 with TRBJ2-1; the D call may be TRBD1 or TRBD2 (6 bases each). CDR1 and CDR2 (germline): SGHTS, YDEGEE. The ends were cut back, 1 base at V and 2 bases at J, with 10 bases in the middle. The CDR3 extends over 15 amino acids. The CDR3 coding sequence is TGTGCCAGCAGCTTGATCGGGGGCGCCTACAATGAGCAGTTCTTC. It yields the protein CASSLIGGAYNEQFF.

Turning to this clone: Mismatch with germline at one junction end may stem from a read error. The chain joins TRBV14 to TRBJ2-2; 10 bases line up with TRBD1. CDR3 length equals 13 residues. Germline CDR1 and CDR2: SGHDN and FVKESK. CDR3 sequence (DNA): TGTGCCAGCAGCCAGTTGGACAGGGGGGAACTGTTTTTT. This encodes CASSQLDRGELFF. The whole variable domain, filled in from reference TRBV14 and TRBJ2-2, reads EAGVTQFPSHSVIEKGQTVTLRCDPISGHDNLYWYRRVMGKEIKFLLHFVKESKQDESGMPNNRFLAERTGGTYSTLKVQPAELEDSGVYFCASSQLDRGELFFGEGSRLTVL.

CDR3 DNA: TGTGCCTGGAGCGGTGGCTCTGGGGCCAACGTCCTGACTTTC. Translating gives CAWSGGSGANVLTF. This chain connects TRBV30 to TRBJ2-6; D is unresolved. The CDR3 sequence is 14 residues long. Trimming took off 3 bases at V and 0 bases at J, with 6 bases between the two ends. The germline CDR1 and CDR2 sequences are GTSNPN and SVGIG (reference sequence). Combining the CDR3 with reference TRBV30 and TRBJ2-6 gives the whole variable domain SQTIHQWPATLVQPVGSPLSLECTVEGTSNPNLYWYRQAAGRGLQLLFYSVGIGQISSEVPQNLSASRPQDRQFILSSKKLLLSDSGFYLCAWSGGSGANVLTFGAGSRLTVL.

This clone was found once. V and J are TRBV6-5 and TRBJ1-2, with D uncertain. The CDR3 extends over 15 amino acids. V lost 2 bases and J lost 5, with 15 bases in between. Germline V CDR1 and CDR2: MNHEY, SVGAGI. The CDR3: CASSYVEGHPYGYTF. CDR3 nucleotide sequence: TGTGCCAGCAGTTACGTGGAGGGCCACCCTTATGGCTACACCTTC.

V is TRBV6-1 and J is TRBJ2-3; D not certain. The CDR3 has 18 residues. The ends were cut back, 0 bases at V and 1 base at J, with 17 bases in the middle. Per germline, CDR1 MNHNS and CDR2 SASEGT. Here the CDR3 reads CASSEAGFWQIGTDTQYF. CDR3 bases: TGTGCCAGCAGTGAAGCGGGTTTTTGGCAGATTGGCACAGATACGCAGTATTTT.

The chain links TRBV7-9 to TRBJ1-2, with 7 bases matching TRBD1. This CDR3 has 13 residues. Germline lookup yields CDR1 SEHNR and CDR2 FQNEAQ (reference sequence). V lost 4 bases to trimming and J lost 8 bases; unmatched junction nucleotides: 7. The CDR3 is CASSSTGWQGYTF. As DNA, the CDR3 is TGTGCCAGCAGCTCGACAGGGTGGCAGGGCTACACCTTC.

As to this clone: Other nucleotide sequences in the sample specify the same CDR3. The chain has TRBV19 and TRBJ2-1; TRBD2 agrees at 8 bases. Germline V gene lookup returns CDR1 LNHDA and CDR2 SQIVND (reference sequence). This CDR3 comprises 16 residues. V was pared by 1 base and J by 2 bases, with 4 bases of the junction left unmatched. The CDR3 sequence is CASSIGLAGAYNEQFF. The CDR3 nucleotides are TGTGCCAGTAGTATAGGCCTAGCGGGCGCCTACAATGAGCAGTTCTTC.

The chain is built from TRBV7-2 and TRBJ1-5, with 7 nucleotides matching TRBD1. The junction had 9 bases not matched to a gene; V was cut back by 5 bases and J by 2 bases. The length of the CDR3 is 16 residues. CDR1 and CDR2 (germline): SGHTA, FQGNSA. This CDR3 reads CASSPRGGQGNQPQHF. The CDR3 nucleotides are TGTGCCAGCAGCCCTAGGGGTGGACAGGGCAATCAGCCCCAGCATTTT.

The chain joins TRBV16 to TRBJ1-1; D possibly corresponds to TRBD1 (5 bases). Germline CDR1 is KGHSY and CDR2 is FQNENV. Trimming left V 5 bases short and J 6 bases short, with 13 bases between. There are 13 residues in the CDR3. The CDR3 here is CASSSEGPPEAFF. Here the CDR3 DNA reads TGTGCCAGCAGCAGCGAGGGGCCCCCTGAAGCTTTCTTT.

This clone was counted a few times. The chain couples TRBV11-2 to TRBJ1-5, with unresolved D. The CDR3 has 13 amino acids. Trimming left V 0 bases short and J 4 bases short, with 4 bases between. The germline V gene has CDR1 SGHAT and CDR2 FQNNGV. CDR3 bases: TGTGCCAGCAGCTTAGATCTAAATCAGCCCCAGCATTTT. Its protein is CASSLDLNQPQHF. The entire variable domain, with the rest obtained from reference TRBV11-2 and TRBJ1-5, is as follows: EAGVAQSPRYKIIEKRQSVAFWCNPISGHATLYWYQQILGQGPKLLIQFQNNGVVDDSQLPKDRFSAERLKGVDSTLKIQPAKLEDSAVYLCASSLDLNQPQHFGDGTRLSIL.

The chain employs TRBV7-9 and TRBJ2-4; TRBD1 matches at 9 bases. The CDR3 runs 16 residues. Germline values: CDR1 SEHNR, CDR2 FQNEAQ (reference sequence). V trimming: 4 bases; J trimming: 3 bases; junction bases outside the gene matches: 7. In DNA form, the CDR3 reads TGTGCCAGCAGCTCCTTCCGGACAGGGGTCAAAAACATTCAGTACTTC. Its translation is CASSSFRTGVKNIQYF.

The J gene is TRBJ1-1, the V gene TRBV4-3; no reliable D call. The ends were cut back, 5 bases at V and 1 base at J, with 8 bases in the middle. In germline, CDR1 is LGHNA, CDR2 YSLEER. The CDR3 totals 13 residues. Written as DNA, the CDR3 is TGCGCCAGCAGCGTACAGAGGAACACTGAAGCTTTCTTT. Translation gives CASSVQRNTEAFF.

This clone occurred once. The J gene is TRBJ2-5, the V gene TRBV28, with D perhaps matching TRBD1 or TRBD2 (5 bases each). V lost 3 bases and J 8 bases, leaving 16 bases between the germline ends. The CDR3 totals 14 residues. Germline lookup yields CDR1 MDHEN and CDR2 SYDVKM. The CDR3 DNA reads TGTGCCAGCAGTTTGATTCGACAGAGGGTTACCCAGTACTTC. Protein product: CASSLIRQRVTQYF.